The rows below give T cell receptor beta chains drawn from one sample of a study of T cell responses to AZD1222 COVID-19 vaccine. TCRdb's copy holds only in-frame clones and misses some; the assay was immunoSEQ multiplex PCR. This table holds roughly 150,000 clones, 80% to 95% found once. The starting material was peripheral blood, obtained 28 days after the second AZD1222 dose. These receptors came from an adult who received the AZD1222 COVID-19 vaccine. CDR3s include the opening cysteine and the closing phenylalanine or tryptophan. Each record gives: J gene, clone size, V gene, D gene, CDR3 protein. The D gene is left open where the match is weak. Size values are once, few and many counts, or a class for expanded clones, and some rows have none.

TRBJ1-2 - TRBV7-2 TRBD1 CASSAGQGGGYGYTF
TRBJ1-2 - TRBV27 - CASSKRQSYGYTF
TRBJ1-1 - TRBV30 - CAWRTAYQGQAEAFF
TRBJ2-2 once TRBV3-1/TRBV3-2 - CASSQEARGTGELFF
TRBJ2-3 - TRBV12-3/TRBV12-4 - CASSLGQLDTQYF
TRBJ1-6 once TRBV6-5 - CASSFSGSVDSPLHF
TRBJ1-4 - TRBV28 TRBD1 CASSYSYGTGGATNEKLFF
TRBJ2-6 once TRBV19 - CASSAASSGANVLTF
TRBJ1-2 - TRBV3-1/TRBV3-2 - CASSQFRDANYGYTF
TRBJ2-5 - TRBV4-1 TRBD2 CASSLQGLAGGPGETQYF
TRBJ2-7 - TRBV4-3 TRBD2 CASSQETSGPYEQYF
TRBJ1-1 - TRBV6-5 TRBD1 CASSLQGYVTEAFF
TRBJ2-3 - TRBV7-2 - CASSLWGDTQYF
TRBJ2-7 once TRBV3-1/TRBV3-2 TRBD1 CASSPYDRDRPYEQYF
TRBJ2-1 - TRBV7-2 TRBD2 CASSTTSGWYNEQFF
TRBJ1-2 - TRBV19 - CASSMSRADYGYTF
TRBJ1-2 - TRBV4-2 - CASSQESGPNYGYTF
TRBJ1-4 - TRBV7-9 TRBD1 CASSLDRGHSFNEKLFF
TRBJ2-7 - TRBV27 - CASSEGITYEQYF
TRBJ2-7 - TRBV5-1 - CASSLGPSSYEQYF
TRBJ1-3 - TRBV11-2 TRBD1 CASSLDRGQGGNTIYF
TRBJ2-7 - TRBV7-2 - CASSLAGGTYEQYF
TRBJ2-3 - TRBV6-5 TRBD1 CASSYSLGQATDTQYF
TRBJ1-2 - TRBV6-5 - CATYNYGYTF
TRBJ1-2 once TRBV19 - CASRASWGRWLGYGYTF
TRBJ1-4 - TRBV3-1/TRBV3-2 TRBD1 CASSQGGGAGEKLFF
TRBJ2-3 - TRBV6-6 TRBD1 CASREGQGPDTQYF
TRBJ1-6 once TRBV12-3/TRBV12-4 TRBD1 CASVDRGNSPLHF
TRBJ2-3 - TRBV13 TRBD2 CASSLGTSGSTDTQYF
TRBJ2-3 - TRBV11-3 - CASSLLGNTDTQYF
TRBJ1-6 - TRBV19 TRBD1 CASSNPGQGYSPLHF
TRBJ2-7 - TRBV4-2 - CASSQDGPGPYEQYF
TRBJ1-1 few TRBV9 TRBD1 CASSVGQGLSTEAFF
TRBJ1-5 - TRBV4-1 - CASSQEGQQGQPQHF
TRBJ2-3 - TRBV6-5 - CASSSGLARSDTQYF
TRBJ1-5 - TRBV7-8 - CASSLVGDGYSNQPQHF
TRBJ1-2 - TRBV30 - CAWSVQLGGGYTF
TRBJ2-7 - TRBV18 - CASSYAESYEQYF
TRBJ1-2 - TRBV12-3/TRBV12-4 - CASSADANYGYTF
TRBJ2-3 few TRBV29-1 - CSVGGVSTDTQYF
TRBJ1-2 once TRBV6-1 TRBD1 CASSELGRGLGYTF
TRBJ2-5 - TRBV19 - CASSIQTRETQYF
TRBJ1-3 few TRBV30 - CAWSFYRSGNTIYF
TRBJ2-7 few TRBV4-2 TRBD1 CASSQKDRGTYEQYF
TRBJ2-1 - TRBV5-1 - CASSFGESYNEQFF
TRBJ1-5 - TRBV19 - CASSVGDYSNQPQHF
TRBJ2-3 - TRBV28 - CASRASTPSTDTQYF